This T cell receptor beta chain was recovered during a study of identifying expanded T cells in peripheral blood. Data came from immunoSEQ multiplex PCR; TCRdb stores just in-frame clones and leaves some out. The data hold about 90,000 clones, with approximately 83% observed a single time. V was pared by 1 base and J by 2 bases, with 12 bases between. From germline, CDR1 is SGHTA and CDR2 FQGNSA. The CDR3 extends over 16 amino acids. The rearrangement links TRBV7-2 to TRBJ1-3; D is unresolved. Material for sequencing was blood. This receptor was taken from a person between 18 and 75 years old in good health. The CDR3 DNA sequence: TGTGCCAGCAGCTTAGGGTCGACCTTGGCTGGAAACACCATATATTTT. This translates into CASSLGSTLAGNTIYF.